One sample yielded the 5 T cell receptor beta chains listed below, sequenced in a study of blood T cell repertoires in COVID-19. Assay used: immunoSEQ multiplex PCR; TCRdb lists only in-frame clones, some missing. The data hold just over 95,000 clones, with around 76% observed a single time. Source material: peripheral blood. These receptors all stem from an elderly man with acute or convalescent COVID-19.

The chain has TRBV7-9 and TRBJ2-5; 8 bases fit TRBD2. CDR3 length: 14 residues. Trimming removed 2 bases from V and 5 bases from J; junction bases left unmatched: 4. In germline, CDR1 is SEHNR, CDR2 FQNEAQ (reference sequence). This chain's CDR3 is CASSLSREGETQYF. CDR3 in DNA: TGTGCCAGCAGCTTAAGCCGGGAGGGGGAGACCCAGTACTTC. The variable domain in full, with the rest retrieved from reference TRBV7-9 and TRBJ2-5, is DTGVSQNPRHKITKRGQNVTFRCDPISEHNRLYWYRQTLGQGPEFLTYFQNEAQLEKSRLLSDRFSAERPKGSFSTLEIQRTEQGDSAMYLCASSLSREGETQYFGPGTRLLVL.

The CDR3 DNA reads TGCGCCAGCAGCCAAGAGGCAGTTTCCAACACAGATACGCAGTATTTT. Residues: CASSQEAVSNTDTQYF. The genes are TRBV4-1 and TRBJ2-3; D remains unclear. Trimming took off 0 bases at V and 2 bases at J, with 12 bases between the two ends. Germline CDR1 and CDR2: MGHRA and YSYEKL. The CDR3 has 16 amino acids.

The chain recombines TRBV28 with TRBJ2-5; D uncertain. The CDR3 sequence is 14 residues long. The germline CDR1 and CDR2 sequences are MDHEN and SYDVKM. The germline V and J ends were trimmed by 4 bases and 2 bases, with 11 bases remaining between them. The CDR3 is CASSSPPLQETQYF. Written as DNA, the CDR3 is TGTGCCAGCAGTTCCCCTCCACTACAAGAGACCCAGTACTTC.

The chain links TRBV10-1 to TRBJ2-1; 8 bases line up with TRBD2. The CDR3 has 16 amino acids. V was clipped by 3 bases and J by 1 base; unmatched bases: 5. The germline gives CDR1 WNHNN, CDR2 SYGVQD (reference sequence). The CDR3 region is CASSEGGGLSYNEQFF. As DNA, the CDR3 is TGCGCCAGCAGTGAAGGCGGGGGGCTTTCCTACAATGAGCAGTTCTTC.

This chain links TRBV30 with TRBJ1-5; D not certain. V lost 0 bases and J 4 bases, leaving 7 bases between the germline ends. CDR1 and CDR2 (germline): GTSNPN, SVGIG (reference sequence). The CDR3 covers 13 residues. CDR3 nucleotide sequence: TGTGCCTGGAGTGTGTCAGTTAATCAGCCCCAGCATTTT. Translation: CAWSVSVNQPQHF.